The 16 T cell receptor beta chains in this list originate from one sample, sequenced in a study of regulatory T cells in long-lasting Graves disease. Arm-PCR of CDR3 regions with iRepertoire HTBI primers generated TCR beta libraries. TCRdb redid the calling of the multiplex PCR reads with MiXCR, one entry per CDR3 protein. The table records about 620,000 distinct CDR3 sequences, roughly 15% of them present only once. Time point specified: newly diagnosed GD, antithyroid drugs for less than 3 months. RNA from PBMCs was the source of the TCR library. Another study also made use of these data, one on T cells in Graves' hyperthyroidism and ophthalmopathy.

Sequences were derived from peripheral blood mononuclear cells (PBMCs), sampled at new diagnosis, from a patient treated with antithyroid drugs. The receptors derive from a woman in her thirties with Graves disease.

The CDR3 sequence is CSAKFRPGLVGNEQFF. CDR3 coding DNA: TGCAGTGCTAAATTCCGGCCCGGACTAGTAGGCAATGAGCAGTTCTTC. The chain recombines TRBV20-1 with TRBJ2-1, with TRBD2 identical over 7 bases. The V and J ends lost 4 bases and 6 bases, in that order; junction bases with no gene match: 15. CDR3 length: 16 residues. The germline CDR1 and CDR2 sequences are DFQATT and SNEGSKA (reference sequence).

The table lists this clonotype with many counts. This chain links TRBV7-2 with TRBJ2-1; D unresolved. V lost 5 bases, J lost 10 bases, and 9 bases lay in between. The CDR3 runs 11 residues. Looked up from germline, CDR1 is SGHTA and CDR2 is FQGNSA. The CDR3 sequence is CASSPAREQFF. DNA for the CDR3: TGTGCCAGCAGCCCCGCCCGGGAGCAGTTCTTC.

This clonotype was recorded a few times. The gene calls are TRBV9 and TRBJ2-6; 7 bases fit TRBD1. V dropped 3 bases and J dropped 3; count of bases not matched to a gene: 3. The CDR3 contains 15 residues. The V gene's germline CDR1 is SGDLS and CDR2 YYNGEE. CDR3 nucleotide sequence: TGTGCCAGCAGCGATCGGACAGGTGGGGCCAACGTCCTGACTTTC. The encoded protein is CASSDRTGGANVLTF.

This clonotype was counted at least ten times. This rearrangement joins TRBV3-1 to TRBJ1-1, with D perhaps TRBD1 (6 bases). Trimming removed 4 bases from V and 2 bases from J, with 14 bases in between. Germline loops: CDR1 LGHDT, CDR2 YNNKEL (reference sequence). There are 15 residues in the CDR3. This chain's CDR3 is CASSRGGSINTEAFF. DNA of the CDR3: TGTGCCAGCAGCCGAGGGGGGTCCATTAACACTGAAGCTTTCTTT.

In this sample, this clonotype turned up many times. The chain combines TRBV7-9 with TRBJ1-1, with no clear D. The CDR3 is made up of 15 amino acids. CDR1 and CDR2 (germline): SEHNR, FQNEAQ (reference sequence). The V gene lost 7 bases and the J gene lost 0 bases, with 15 bases spanning the gap. As DNA, the CDR3 is TGTGCCAGCACCTCCAATACTGCAGTGAACACTGAAGCTTTCTTT. Encoded protein: CASTSNTAVNTEAFF. The full variable domain, in which reference TRBV7-9 and TRBJ1-1 provide the parts outside the CDR3, is DTGVSQNPRHKITKRGQNVTFRCDPISEHNRLYWYRQTLGQGPEFLTYFQNEAQLEKSRLLSDRFSAERPKGSFSTLEIQRTEQGDSAMYLCASTSNTAVNTEAFFGQGTRLTVV.

This clonotype came up many times. This rearrangement joins TRBV10-3 to TRBJ1-1; D is ambiguous. Germline CDR1 reads ENHRY; CDR2 reads SYGVKD. The CDR3 has 13 residues. V was cut by 6 bases and J by 1 base, with 9 bases left in between. CDR3 residues: CAISLEQNTEAFF. In nucleotides, the CDR3 is TGTGCCATCAGCTTGGAACAGAACACTGAAGCTTTCTTT.

This clonotype appeared a few times. The V and J genes are TRBV13 and TRBJ2-1; 9 bases fit TRBD2. The CDR3 spans 16 residues. Germline CDR1 and CDR2: PRHDT and FYEKMQ (reference sequence). The V gene end was trimmed by 3 bases and the J gene end by 7 bases; junction bases not matched to a gene: 10. The CDR3 spells CASSFEAGGPRNEQFF. In DNA, the CDR3 is TGTGCCAGCAGCTTCGAGGCGGGAGGGCCGAGGAATGAGCAGTTCTTC.

This clonotype has at least ten counts. CDR3 DNA sequence: TGTGCCAGCAGCCGATATAAGGGACAAGGGGTGACTGAAGCTTTCTTT. Protein: CASSRYKGQGVTEAFF. This chain connects TRBV7-2 to TRBJ1-1; a weak D match, TRBD1 (6 bases). V was shortened by 5 bases and J by 5 bases, with 21 bases between the two germline ends. CDR1 is SGHTA and CDR2 is FQGNSA in the germline V gene. The CDR3 loop spans 16 amino acids. The full variable domain, its missing parts supplied by reference TRBV7-2 and TRBJ1-1, is GAGVSQSPSNKVTEKGKDVELRCDPISGHTALYWYRQSLGQGLEFLIYFQGNSAPDKSGLPSDRFSAERTGGSVSTLTIQRTQQEDSAVYLCASSRYKGQGVTEAFFGQGTRLTVV.

The J gene is TRBJ2-2, the V gene TRBV30; 7 positions match TRBD2. V dropped 1 base and J dropped 7; count of bases not matched to a gene: 3. The CDR3 spans 13 residues. Germline-derived CDR1 and CDR2 are GTSNPN and SVGIG (reference sequence). CDR3 loop: CAWSAGGGGELFF. The CDR3, as DNA: TGTGCCTGGAGTGCTGGGGGGGGCGGGGAGCTGTTTTTT.

J is TRBJ1-6 and V is TRBV3-1; TRBD1 is a possible D gene (5 bases). Trimming removed 4 bases at V and 9 bases at J, with 19 bases between. This CDR3 has 16 amino acids. In germline, CDR1 is LGHDT, CDR2 YNNKEL (reference sequence). The CDR3 reads CASSLGLVGQGSPLHF. The DNA of the CDR3 is TGTGCCAGCAGCCTTGGACTCGTCGGCCAGGGTTCACCCCTCCACTTT.

This clonotype was seen ten or more times. The chain uses TRBV7-9 and TRBJ2-1; the D is unclear. This CDR3 spans 15 amino acids. Germline values: CDR1 SEHNR, CDR2 FQNEAQ (reference sequence). The ends were cut back, 1 base at V and 4 bases at J, with 11 bases in the middle. The CDR3 loop reads CASSLEGQMYNEQFF. The CDR3 bases are TGTGCCAGCAGCTTAGAGGGCCAGATGTACAATGAGCAGTTCTTC.

The table lists this clonotype with many counts. The V gene is TRBV12-3 or TRBV12-4, the J gene TRBJ1-4; D remains unclear. The V end was cut by 6 bases, the J end by 6 bases, with 20 bases between. This CDR3 contains 16 residues. CDR3 amino acids: CASSVAVRGWDEKLFF. As DNA, the CDR3 is TGTGCCAGCAGCGTCGCGGTTAGAGGGTGGGATGAAAAACTGTTTTTT.

The rearrangement links TRBV6-4 to TRBJ1-6, with TRBD1 matching over 7 bases. This CDR3 region has 15 residues. Unmatched junction bases numbered 8, after V lost 6 bases and J lost 6 bases. Per the germline V gene, CDR1 is MRHNA and CDR2 is SNTAGT. DNA for the CDR3: TGTGCCAGCAGCCCCGGGACAGACGCTAATTCACCCCTCCACTTT. This encodes CASSPGTDANSPLHF.

This clonotype was observed a handful of times. The chain employs TRBV27 and TRBJ1-5, with D unresolved. The germline CDR1 and CDR2 sequences are MNHEY and SMNVEV (reference sequence). V lost 8 bases to trimming and J lost 0 bases, with 11 bases between them. The CDR3 extends over 14 amino acids. CDR3 sequence: CASAMGVSNQPQHF. As DNA, the CDR3 is TGTGCCAGCGCCATGGGCGTTAGCAATCAGCCCCAGCATTTT.

This clonotype was counted at least ten times. The CDR3 bases are TGTGCCAGCAGTACCCACAGCTGGACTAGCGGGAGTGGTTCTACCAATGAGCAGTTCTTC. Amino acids: CASSTHSWTSGSGSTNEQFF. The chain has TRBV6-1 and TRBJ2-1, with 13 positions matching TRBD2. Germline loops: CDR1 MNHNS, CDR2 SASEGT. V was clipped by 5 bases and J by 6 bases; unmatched bases: 19. The CDR3 is 20 amino acids.

The chain employs TRBV6-1 and TRBJ1-5; TRBD1 is a possible D gene (6 bases). Trimming left V 8 bases short and J 3 bases short, with 20 bases between. Per the germline V gene, CDR1 is MNHNS and CDR2 is SASEGT. This CDR3 comprises 16 residues. Here the CDR3 reads CASVRGGLRNNQPQHF. The DNA of the CDR3 is TGTGCCAGCGTAAGGGGGGGCTTGAGGAACAATCAGCCCCAGCATTTT.